One and the same sample provided the 9 T cell receptor beta chains below, sequenced in a study of neurological immune-mediated disorders (dated by TCRdb to 2018 to 2020). Library preparation employed 5' RACE. The listed sequencing device is Illumina HiSeq 2500. In-frame beta chains were kept once TCRdb had trimmed the public reads at Q25 with fastp and called clones with MiXCR. Duplicate CDR3 protein sequences are folded into a single record with the most common DNA and genes. The sample profile shows about 30,000 distinct CDR3 sequences; about 12% of them were found once. The top ten clonotypes cover 5% to 7.5% of the sample. Sample: PBMCs. These receptors all come from an older woman in good health.

This clonotype has a count of ten or more. The V gene is TRBV25-1, the J gene TRBJ2-1; 7 bases line up with TRBD2. J gave up 7 bases and V 8 bases, and 11 bases lay outside the gene matches. Germline loops: CDR1 MGHDK, CDR2 SYGVNS. The length of the CDR3 is 14 residues. For the CDR3, the DNA is TGTGCCAGCGCCGAGCCCGGACTAGAGAATGAGCAGTTCTTC. Translation gives CASAEPGLENEQFF.

This clonotype was detected ten times or more. The rearrangement uses TRBV7-8 and TRBJ2-2, with D maybe TRBD1 (5 bases). Trimming cost V 5 bases and J 6 bases, with 10 bases left between them. This CDR3 has 13 residues. Germline CDR1 and CDR2: SGHVS and FQNEAQ. The chain's CDR3 is CASSPRVAGELFF. CDR3 DNA sequence: TGTGCCAGCAGCCCCAGGGTAGCCGGGGAGCTGTTTTTT.

The table lists this clonotype with many counts. The rearrangement joins TRBV6-2 or TRBV6-3 to TRBJ1-2, with 7 bases aligning to TRBD1. The germline CDR1 and CDR2 sequences are MNHEY and SVGEGT. The CDR3 has 13 residues. The V gene end was trimmed by 7 bases and the J gene end by 8 bases; junction bases not matched to a gene: 10. The CDR3 reads CASINRGRGGYTF. CDR3 sequence (DNA): TGTGCCAGCATTAACAGGGGACGAGGCGGCTACACCTTC.

In its sample, this clonotype was seen many times. The chain couples TRBV3-1 to TRBJ1-1, with D perhaps matching TRBD1 (6 bases). The CDR3 has 18 residues. The V end lost 0 bases, the J end lost 1 base, and 18 bases lay between the germline ends. Germline-derived CDR1 and CDR2 are LGHDT and YNNKEL (reference sequence). The DNA for the CDR3 is TGTGCCAGCAGCCAAGAAAGAAGGGGGTCGGCCCCGAACACTGAAGCTTTCTTT. Protein sequence: CASSQERRGSAPNTEAFF.

J is TRBJ2-7 and V is TRBV12-3 or TRBV12-4; D ambiguous. The CDR3 totals 12 residues. Trimming shortened V by 4 bases and J by 2 bases, and 6 bases separated the two germline ends. The CDR3 loop is CASSSGPYEQYF. CDR3 DNA sequence: TGTGCCAGCAGTTCCGGGCCCTACGAGCAGTACTTC.

This clonotype was seen many times. The rearrangement joins TRBV29-1 to TRBJ2-7; 10 bases match TRBD2. CDR1 is SQVTM, CDR2 ANQGSEA, per germline. CDR3 size: 15 residues. The ends lost 6 bases at V and 2 bases at J; junction bases unmatched: 10. The CDR3 nucleotides are TGCAGCGTGGGAGGTAGCGGGGGGCCCGCCTACGAGCAGTACTTC. It encodes CSVGGSGGPAYEQYF.

This clonotype was detected ten times or more. V and J are TRBV12-3 or TRBV12-4 and TRBJ1-4; perhaps TRBD1 as D (5 bases). This CDR3 contains 16 residues. V was cut by 1 base and J by 5 bases, with 14 bases left in between. The CDR3 nucleotides read TGTGCCAGCAGTTTAGATCCCGGGGCAGCAAATGAAAAACTGTTTTTT. Residues: CASSLDPGAANEKLFF.

This clonotype was counted at least ten times. This chain joins TRBV21-1 and TRBJ1-2. TRBV21-1 is termed a pseudogene. This CDR3 contains 16 residues. The CDR3 loop reads CASSKEAGRGYYGYTF. The CDR3 nucleotides read TGTGCCAGCAGCAAAGAGGCGGGGAGGGGCTACTATGGCTACACCTTC.

This clonotype was picked up many times. The chain couples TRBV5-1 to TRBJ2-3, with TRBD2 as a possible D gene (5 bases). CDR1 is SGHRS and CDR2 is YFSETQ in the germline V gene. The CDR3 spans 14 residues. Trimming left V 0 bases short and J 3 bases short, with 8 bases between. CDR3: CASSLGAETDTQYF. The CDR3 DNA is TGCGCCAGCAGCTTGGGAGCGGAAACAGATACGCAGTATTTT.